This T cell receptor beta chain emerged from a study of blood T cells in healthy people across ages. Study-wide points: Higher diversity, along with more naive CD4+ cells, distinguished long-lived donors from aged donors. With age, beta diversity per million T cells declined roughly linearly, significantly by about 37. PBMCs were not sorted, which prevented a conclusive comparison of naive versus antigen-experienced cells.

Only a few counts were recorded for this clonotype. The antigen remains undetermined. A much larger clone differs by one base, so this may be a read error. Trimming shortened V by 6 bases and J by 7 bases, and 10 bases separated the two germline ends. The germline V gene has CDR1 MNHNS and CDR2 SASEGT. The CDR3 spans 12 residues. Primed by a sample-barcoded 5' primer and a J-beta primer mix, a second PCR proceeded for roughly 6 to 12 cycles. TCRdb redid the calling of the 5' RACE reads with MiXCR, one entry per CDR3 protein. The table records 800,000 or so distinct CDR3 sequences, 46% of them present only once.

The clonotype originates from a man of 80 years or more in good health. Sequenced: blood. V usage is TRBV6-1 and J usage is TRBJ2-1; D is uncertain. The CDR3 protein is CASRELRNEQFF. CDR3 sequence (DNA): TGTGCCAGCAGGGAACTCAGGAATGAGCAGTTCTTC.